Shown below are 32 T cell receptor beta chains from a single sample sequenced in a study of CD8+ T cells in alopecia areata. Documented treatment: oral pan-JAK inhibitor, 5-10 mg twice daily. Sequencing used cDNA as its template, made by extracting RNA and reverse transcribing it. Data came from immunoSEQ multiplex PCR; TCRdb stores just in-frame clones and leaves some out. The sample contains around 300,000 clones, 45% to 70% of which appear only once. The source was CD4+ T cells sorted from blood, collected around week 54, from a patient treated with tofacitinib. Receptors originate from a human donor with alopecia areata.

This clone was counted only a few times. The same CDR3 can be traced to other DNA sequences in this sample. J is TRBJ2-5 and V is TRBV29-1; TRBD1 might be the D (6 bases). This CDR3 is built from 12 residues. Trimming left V 6 bases short and J 3 bases short, with 11 bases between. The germline CDR1 and CDR2 sequences are SQVTM and ANQGSEA. The CDR3 nucleotides read TGCAGCGTCCTCAGGGGAGAAGAGACCCAGTACTTC. It specifies CSVLRGEETQYF.

This chain uses TRBV30 with TRBJ2-5; unclear D gene. The CDR3 spans 13 residues. CDR1 and CDR2 (germline): GTSNPN, SVGIG (reference sequence). V was pared by 1 base and J by 5 bases, with 11 bases between. The CDR3 region has the DNA TGTGCCTGGAGTGGTGACATCTCGGAGACCCAGTACTTC. Translating gives CAWSGDISETQYF.

The CDR3 DNA reads as TGCGCCAGCAGCCACAATAGCGGGGGGCGTCCTAGCACAGATACGCAGTATTTT. This sequence encodes CASSHNSGGRPSTDTQYF. The V gene is TRBV4-3, the J gene TRBJ2-3; 10 bases align to TRBD2. Germline loops: CDR1 LGHNA, CDR2 YSLEER. Losses at the gene ends were 3 bases for V and 0 bases for J; bases not matched to a gene: 9. The CDR3 is 18 residues long.

For this clone: Other DNA sequences of this sample code for an identical CDR3. This chain uses TRBV30 with TRBJ2-7; D is uncertain. The germline CDR1 and CDR2 sequences are GTSNPN and SVGIG (reference sequence). Trimming left V 0 bases short and J 4 bases short, with 4 bases between. CDR3 length equals 11 residues. The CDR3 DNA reads TGTGCCTGGAGTGTAGCGTACGAGCAGTACTTC. Protein sequence: CAWSVAYEQYF. Using reference TRBV30 and TRBJ2-7 for the parts outside the CDR3, the full variable domain is SQTIHQWPATLVQPVGSPLSLECTVEGTSNPNLYWYRQAAGRGLQLLFYSVGIGQISSEVPQNLSASRPQDRQFILSSKKLLLSDSGFYLCAWSVAYEQYFGPGTRLTVT.

The chain joins TRBV7-2 to TRBJ1-6; D gene uncertain. The length of the CDR3 is 15 residues. The V gene's germline CDR1 is SGHTA and CDR2 FQGNSA. The V end lost 3 bases, the J end lost 10 bases, and 16 bases lay between the germline ends. The CDR3 protein is CASSLVASLISPLHF. CDR3 bases: TGTGCCAGCAGCTTGGTAGCTTCCCTAATCTCACCCCTCCACTTT.

This rearrangement joins TRBV5-6 to TRBJ1-2; D is possibly TRBD1 (6 bases). The CDR3 length is 13 residues. The germline V gene encodes CDR1 SGHDT and CDR2 YYEEEE. Trimming removed 4 bases from V and 4 bases from J, with 11 bases in between. The CDR3 protein is CASSRTGFYGYTF. The CDR3 nucleotides read TGTGCCAGCAGCCGCACAGGGTTCTATGGCTACACCTTC.

This clone was seen a handful of times. This chain connects TRBV11-2 to TRBJ2-2, with D unclear. With 2 bases removed from V and 6 bases from J, the gap between germline ends came to 7 bases. The length of the CDR3 is 13 residues. Germline V lookup: CDR1 SGHAT, CDR2 FQNNGV. CDR3 bases: TGTGCCAGCAGCTTATTATATTCCGGGGAGCTGTTTTTT. Encoded protein: CASSLLYSGELFF. The complete variable domain, with remaining parts taken from reference TRBV11-2 and TRBJ2-2, reads EAGVAQSPRYKIIEKRQSVAFWCNPISGHATLYWYQQILGQGPKLLIQFQNNGVVDDSQLPKDRFSAERLKGVDSTLKIQPAKLEDSAVYLCASSLLYSGELFFGEGSRLTVL.

This chain connects TRBV9 to TRBJ2-3; 14 bases align to TRBD2. J lost 7 bases, V lost 3 bases, and 4 bases had no gene match. The CDR3 runs 15 residues. Looked up from germline, CDR1 is SGDLS and CDR2 is YYNGEE. CDR3 sequence reads: CASSEGLAGVYTQYF. CDR3 bases: TGTGCCAGCAGCGAGGGACTAGCGGGGGTTTATACGCAGTATTTT.

This chain joins TRBV7-8 and TRBJ2-5; D perhaps matches TRBD2 (7 bases). V was cut by 6 bases and J by 9 bases, with 23 bases left in between. Germline-derived CDR1 and CDR2 are SGHVS and FQNEAQ. This CDR3 has 15 amino acids. This CDR3 reads CASSPSGGRGGAQYF. In nucleotides, the CDR3 is TGTGCCAGCAGTCCGTCGGGGGGCCGGGGAGGGGCCCAGTACTTC.

This clone was seen a handful of times. V usage is TRBV6-6 and J usage is TRBJ2-6; 8 bases align to TRBD1. The length of the CDR3 is 16 residues. CDR1 MNHNY and CDR2 SVGAGI come from the germline V gene (reference sequence). The ends lost 6 bases at V and 7 bases at J; junction bases unmatched: 11. In nucleotides, the CDR3 is TGTGCCAGCAGATTCCGGACAGGGTGGGACGCCAACGTCCTGACTTTC. Translated: CASRFRTGWDANVLTF.

V gene TRBV25-1 combines with J gene TRBJ2-3; the D gene is possibly TRBD1 (6 bases). This CDR3 contains 13 residues. V lost 6 bases and J 6 bases, leaving 13 bases between the germline ends. CDR1 is MGHDK and CDR2 is SYGVNS in the germline V gene. This CDR3 reads CASSLRGWDTQYF. The CDR3 DNA reads TGTGCCAGCAGCCTCAGGGGTTGGGATACGCAGTATTTT.

The chain recombines TRBV29-1 with TRBJ2-7; possibly TRBD1 for D (5 bases). The CDR3 is 12 amino acids. From germline, CDR1 is SQVTM and CDR2 ANQGSEA. The V end lost 3 bases, the J end lost 7 bases, and 13 bases lay between the germline ends. The CDR3 protein is CSVETVIYEQYF. The CDR3 DNA follows: TGCAGCGTTGAGACAGTGATTTATGAGCAGTACTTC.

V is TRBV30 and J is TRBJ1-5, with 7 positions matching TRBD1. The V gene end was trimmed by 4 bases and the J gene end by 1 base; junction bases not matched to a gene: 4. The CDR3 totals 14 residues. Per the germline V gene, CDR1 is GTSNPN and CDR2 is SVGIG (reference sequence). The CDR3 DNA is TGTGCCTGGAATTACAGGGGCAGCAATCAGCCCCAGCATTTT. Its protein product is CAWNYRGSNQPQHF.

This clone was detected a few times. This chain connects TRBV19 to TRBJ2-5, with D hard to call. Germline assignment: CDR1 LNHDA and CDR2 SQIVND (reference sequence). Trimming took off 9 bases at V and 5 bases at J, with 16 bases between the two ends. CDR3 length: 13 amino acids. The CDR3 DNA is TGTGCCAGCAGCGATCAAATGGGGGAGACCCAGTACTTC. This translates into CASSDQMGETQYF.

The rearrangement uses TRBV18 and TRBJ2-5, with D perhaps given as TRBD1 or TRBD2 (6 bases each). Trimming cost V 0 bases and J 3 bases, with 14 bases left between them. The V gene's germline CDR1 is KGHSH and CDR2 LQKENI. The CDR3 loop spans 16 amino acids. DNA for the CDR3: TGTGCCAGCTCACCACCTTTCGGGGGCCGGGAAGAGACCCAGTACTTC. It yields the protein CASSPPFGGREETQYF.

The rearrangement joins TRBV29-1 to TRBJ1-1; D is unclear. CDR1 is SQVTM, CDR2 ANQGSEA, per germline. Between the trimmed V and J ends, which lost 1 base and 5 bases, there was a span of 11 bases. This CDR3 is built from 13 residues. CDR3 DNA: TGCAGCGTTGAAGGGAACCAATTTACTGAAGCTTTCTTT. Its protein is CSVEGNQFTEAFF. Drawing the rest from reference TRBV29-1 and TRBJ1-1, the complete variable domain is SAVISQKPSRDICQRGTSLTIQCQVDSQVTMMFWYRQQPGQSLTLIATANQGSEATYESGFVIDKFPISRPNLTFSTLTVSNMSPEDSSIYLCSVEGNQFTEAFFGQGTRLTVV.

By sample fraction, this clone is medium-sized (0.01 to 0.1%). The CDR3 loop reads CASSLGDTSEAFF. The CDR3 DNA reads TGTGCCAGCAGCTTAGGCGACACGTCTGAAGCTTTCTTT. V usage is TRBV7-9 and J usage is TRBJ1-1; the D is unclear. Deletions cut 1 base from V and 6 bases from J, with 9 bases between. CDR1 SEHNR and CDR2 FQNEAQ come from the germline V gene (reference sequence). The CDR3 extends over 13 amino acids.

About this clone: The junction and the germline gene differ at one end; a read error may be behind it. The V and J genes are TRBV7-7 and TRBJ2-5; TRBD2 aligns across 14 bases. This CDR3 comprises 16 residues. Germline lookup yields CDR1 SSHAT and CDR2 FNYEAQ (reference sequence). In nucleotides, the CDR3 is TGTGCTAGCAGCCCAGCGGGACTAGCGGGGGCCCAGACCCAGTACTTC. This translates into CASSPAGLAGAQTQYF.

This clone was recorded at least ten times. The chain has TRBV7-9 and TRBJ1-5, with D possibly TRBD1 on 6 matching bases. Germline V lookup: CDR1 SEHNR, CDR2 FQNEAQ (reference sequence). Trimming took 5 bases from V and 7 from J, leaving 21 bases between them. The CDR3 runs to 16 residues. The CDR3 is CASSPLGQHIGQPQHF. The CDR3 DNA reads TGTGCCAGCAGCCCACTCGGACAGCACATAGGGCAGCCCCAGCATTTT.

J is TRBJ2-5 and V is TRBV7-8, with D perhaps matching TRBD2 (6 bases). CDR1 and CDR2 from the germline V gene are SGHVS and FQNEAQ. There are 15 residues in the CDR3. Trimming left V 2 bases short and J 5 bases short, with 15 bases between. In DNA, the CDR3 is TGTGCCAGCAGCTTACGGGGACTGAGAATTGAGACCCAGTACTTC. Translating gives CASSLRGLRIETQYF.

This clone was detected once. CDR3 coding DNA: TGTGCCAGCAGACAGGGCGGCTGGGAGCCCCAGCATTTT. Translated: CASRQGGWEPQHF. The rearrangement joins TRBV6-5 to TRBJ1-5, with D maybe TRBD1 (6 bases). Germline loops: CDR1 MNHEY, CDR2 SVGAGI. V gave up 6 bases and J gave up 8 bases, with 14 bases separating them. This CDR3 contains 13 residues.

The V gene is TRBV14, the J gene TRBJ2-1, with 9 bases that match TRBD2. The CDR3 contains 14 residues. CDR1 is SGHDN, CDR2 FVKESK, per germline. V was pared by 4 bases and J by 11 bases, with 9 bases of the junction left unmatched. CDR3 nucleotide sequence: TGTGCCAGCAGCCCCCCGACTAGCGGACCCAAGCAGTTCTTC. It specifies CASSPPTSGPKQFF.

The CDR3 loop reads CASSMAGQAGNEQFF. CDR3 nucleotides: TGTGCCAGCAGCATGGCCGGACAGGCGGGCAATGAGCAGTTCTTC. The chain couples TRBV6-1 to TRBJ2-1; 7 bases are shared with TRBD1. Unmatched junction bases numbered 11, after V lost 6 bases and J lost 6 bases. CDR3 length: 15 amino acids. Germline CDR1 MNHNS, CDR2 SASEGT.

The chain combines TRBV23-1 with TRBJ2-5, with D possibly matching TRBD2 (6 bases). TRBV23-1 falls under the ORF class, with uncertain function. Trimming cost V 1 base and J 6 bases, with 15 bases left between them. This CDR3 has 15 amino acids. The CDR3 reads CASSQCPRGWQTQYF. In nucleotides, the CDR3 is TGCGCCAGCAGTCAATGCCCCCGGGGGTGGCAGACCCAGTACTTC.

J is TRBJ2-5 and V is TRBV30; D is perhaps TRBD1 (5 bases). Germline V gene data show CDR1 as GTSNPN and CDR2 as SVGIG (reference sequence). The CDR3 contains 16 residues. V lost 3 bases, J lost 9 bases, and 26 bases lay in between. CDR3 in DNA: TGTGCCTGGAGGAAGGAACAGGCACTCCCATTGGTCGCCCAGTACTTC. Its translation: CAWRKEQALPLVAQYF.

The gene calls are TRBV5-1 and TRBJ1-1; D remains ambiguous. The CDR3 extends over 14 amino acids. Trimming pared 0 bases from V and 1 base from J, leaving 7 bases between. Germline V lookup: CDR1 SGHRS, CDR2 YFSETQ. Here the CDR3 DNA reads TGCGCCAGCAGCTTGGCCCCAGGGAACACTGAAGCTTTCTTT. Its translation: CASSLAPGNTEAFF.

The chain recombines TRBV7-2 with TRBJ1-2; 7 nucleotides match TRBD1. CDR3 length: 14 residues. With V trimmed by 5 bases and J by 6 bases, 9 bases remained unmatched. Germline V gene sequence: CDR1 SGHTA, CDR2 FQGNSA. This chain's CDR3 is CASSPQPTGNGYTF. The CDR3 DNA follows: TGTGCCAGCAGCCCCCAACCGACAGGGAATGGCTACACCTTC.

The rearrangement uses TRBV18 and TRBJ2-5; 9 nucleotides match TRBD2. Germline V gene data show CDR1 as KGHSH and CDR2 as LQKENI. This CDR3 contains 16 residues. V trimming: 3 bases; J trimming: 2 bases; junction bases outside the gene matches: 7. In DNA form, the CDR3 reads TGTGCCAGCTCACCCTTGCTAGCGGGGAATCAAGAGACCCAGTACTTC. Amino acids: CASSPLLAGNQETQYF.

This chain joins TRBV9 and TRBJ2-7; no definite D call. Germline CDR1 reads SGDLS; CDR2 reads YYNGEE. There are 14 residues in the CDR3. Trimming took 2 bases from V and 1 from J, leaving 10 bases between them. For the CDR3, the DNA is TGTGCCAGCAGCGTGGACGGTCCTTCCTACGAGCAGTACTTC. This gives the protein CASSVDGPSYEQYF.

This clone came up once. V usage is TRBV25-1 and J usage is TRBJ2-2; 7 bases map to TRBD1. CDR3 length equals 15 residues. V shed 6 bases, J shed 0 bases, and the junction held 4 bases outside the gene matches. The germline V gene has CDR1 MGHDK and CDR2 SYGVNS. The CDR3 spells CASRTDRTNTGELFF. CDR3 DNA: TGTGCCAGCAGGACGGACAGGACGAACACCGGGGAGCTGTTTTTT.

The chain links TRBV5-1 to TRBJ2-1, with D possibly TRBD2 on 5 matching bases. Deletions cut 2 bases from V and 8 bases from J, with 8 bases between. The CDR3 has 12 residues. Germline-derived CDR1 and CDR2 are SGHRS and YFSETQ. The DNA of the CDR3 is TGCGCCAGCAGCTTCGCCGGGGATGAGCAGTTCTTC. Translating gives CASSFAGDEQFF.

The rearrangement joins TRBV2 to TRBJ2-4, with D maybe TRBD1 (6 bases). V dropped 3 bases and J dropped 0 bases, with 12 bases sitting between them. Germline CDR1 reads SNHLY; CDR2 reads FYNNEI. There are 16 residues in the CDR3. CDR3 sequence: CASSDMGAGAKNIQYF. CDR3 coding DNA: TGTGCCAGCAGTGACATGGGGGCGGGAGCCAAAAACATTCAGTACTTC.